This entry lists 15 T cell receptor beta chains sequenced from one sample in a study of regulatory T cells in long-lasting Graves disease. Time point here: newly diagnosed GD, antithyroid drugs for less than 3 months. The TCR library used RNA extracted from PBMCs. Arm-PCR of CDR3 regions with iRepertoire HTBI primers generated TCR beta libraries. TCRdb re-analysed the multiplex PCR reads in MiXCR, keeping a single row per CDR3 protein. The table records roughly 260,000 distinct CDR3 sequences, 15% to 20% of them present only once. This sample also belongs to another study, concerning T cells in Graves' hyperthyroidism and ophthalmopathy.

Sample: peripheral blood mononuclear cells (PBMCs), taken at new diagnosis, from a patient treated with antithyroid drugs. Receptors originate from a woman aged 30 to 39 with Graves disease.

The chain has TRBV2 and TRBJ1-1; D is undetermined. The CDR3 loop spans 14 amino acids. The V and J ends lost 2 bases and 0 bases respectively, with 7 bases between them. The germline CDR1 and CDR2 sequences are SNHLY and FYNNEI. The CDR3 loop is CASSEWGMNTEAFF. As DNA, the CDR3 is TGTGCCAGCAGTGAATGGGGAATGAACACTGAAGCTTTCTTT.

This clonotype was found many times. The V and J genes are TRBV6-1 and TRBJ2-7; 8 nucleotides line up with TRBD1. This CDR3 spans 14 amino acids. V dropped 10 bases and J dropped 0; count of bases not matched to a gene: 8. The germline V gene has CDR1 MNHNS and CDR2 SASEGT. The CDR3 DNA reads TGTGCCATTTCCCGACAGGGGAACTCCTACGAGCAGTACTTC. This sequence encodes CAISRQGNSYEQYF.

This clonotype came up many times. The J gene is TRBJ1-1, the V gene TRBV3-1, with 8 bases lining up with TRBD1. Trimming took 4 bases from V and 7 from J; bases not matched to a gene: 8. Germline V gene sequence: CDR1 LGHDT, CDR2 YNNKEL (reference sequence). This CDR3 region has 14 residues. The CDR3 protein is CASSPSQGAFEAFF. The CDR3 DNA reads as TGTGCCAGCAGCCCATCTCAGGGGGCTTTTGAAGCTTTCTTT.

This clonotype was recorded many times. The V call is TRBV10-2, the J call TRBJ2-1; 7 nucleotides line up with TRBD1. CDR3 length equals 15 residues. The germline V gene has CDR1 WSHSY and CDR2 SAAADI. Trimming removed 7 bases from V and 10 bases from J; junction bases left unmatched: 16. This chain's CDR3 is CASNPTRTGQREQFF. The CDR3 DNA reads TGCGCCAGCAACCCCACTAGGACAGGCCAAAGAGAGCAGTTCTTC.

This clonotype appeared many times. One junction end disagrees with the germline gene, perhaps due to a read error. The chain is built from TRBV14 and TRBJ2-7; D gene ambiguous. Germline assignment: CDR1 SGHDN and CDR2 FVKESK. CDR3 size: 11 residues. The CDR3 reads CASSQGYEQYF. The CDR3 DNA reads TGCGCCAGCAGCCAAGGATACGAGCAGTACTTC.

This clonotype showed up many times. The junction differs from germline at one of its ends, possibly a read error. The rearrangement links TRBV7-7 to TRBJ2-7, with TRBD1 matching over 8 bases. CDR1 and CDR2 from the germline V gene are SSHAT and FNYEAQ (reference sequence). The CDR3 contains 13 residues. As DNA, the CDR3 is TGTGCTAGCAGCAAGGGACAGGCCTACGAGCAGTACTTC. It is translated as CASSKGQAYEQYF.

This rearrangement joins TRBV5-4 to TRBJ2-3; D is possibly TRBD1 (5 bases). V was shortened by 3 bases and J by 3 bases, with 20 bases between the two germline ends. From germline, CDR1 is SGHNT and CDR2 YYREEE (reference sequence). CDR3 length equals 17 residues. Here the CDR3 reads CASSSRAAGKTTDTQYF. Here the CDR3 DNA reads TGTGCCAGCAGCTCCCGTGCGGCAGGGAAGACAACAGATACGCAGTATTTT.

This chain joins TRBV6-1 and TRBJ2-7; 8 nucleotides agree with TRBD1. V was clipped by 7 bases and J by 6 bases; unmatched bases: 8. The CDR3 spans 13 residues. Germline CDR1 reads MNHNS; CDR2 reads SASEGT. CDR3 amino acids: CASIRTGYLEQYF. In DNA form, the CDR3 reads TGTGCCAGCATCAGGACAGGGTACCTCGAGCAGTACTTC.

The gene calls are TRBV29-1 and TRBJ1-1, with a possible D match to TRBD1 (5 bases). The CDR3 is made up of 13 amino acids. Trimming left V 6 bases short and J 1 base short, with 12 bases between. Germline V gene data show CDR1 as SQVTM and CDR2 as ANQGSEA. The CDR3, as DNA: TGCAGCGTATGGGGGGGGACGAACACTGAAGCTTTCTTT. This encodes CSVWGGTNTEAFF. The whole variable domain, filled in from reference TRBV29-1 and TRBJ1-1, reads SAVISQKPSRDICQRGTSLTIQCQVDSQVTMMFWYRQQPGQSLTLIATANQGSEATYESGFVIDKFPISRPNLTFSTLTVSNMSPEDSSIYLCSVWGGTNTEAFFGQGTRLTVV.

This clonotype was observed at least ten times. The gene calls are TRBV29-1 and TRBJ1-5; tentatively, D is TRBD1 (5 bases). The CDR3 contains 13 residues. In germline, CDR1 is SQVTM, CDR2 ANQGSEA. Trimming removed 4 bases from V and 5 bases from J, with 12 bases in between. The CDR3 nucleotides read TGCAGCGTTGGGGACGGCGGCTATCAGCCCCAGCATTTT. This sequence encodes CSVGDGGYQPQHF.

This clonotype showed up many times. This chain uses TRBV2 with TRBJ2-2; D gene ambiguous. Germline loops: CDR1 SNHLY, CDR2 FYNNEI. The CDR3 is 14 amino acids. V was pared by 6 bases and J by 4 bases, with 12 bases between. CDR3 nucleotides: TGTGCCAGCAGGCACCCGACCATCACCGGGGAGCTGTTTTTT. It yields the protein CASRHPTITGELFF.

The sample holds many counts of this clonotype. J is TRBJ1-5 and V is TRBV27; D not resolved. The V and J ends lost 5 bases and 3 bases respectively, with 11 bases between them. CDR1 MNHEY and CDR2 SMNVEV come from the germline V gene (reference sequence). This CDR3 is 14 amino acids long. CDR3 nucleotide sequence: TGTGCCAGCAGTAAAGGCGGCTACAATCAGCCCCAGCATTTT. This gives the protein CASSKGGYNQPQHF.

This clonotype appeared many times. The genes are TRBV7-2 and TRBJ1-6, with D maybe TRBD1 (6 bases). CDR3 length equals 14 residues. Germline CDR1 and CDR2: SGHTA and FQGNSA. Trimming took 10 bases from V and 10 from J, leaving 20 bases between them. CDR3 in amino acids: CATRRGTRGSPLHF. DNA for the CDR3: TGTGCCACCCGTAGGGGGACAAGAGGGTCACCCCTCCACTTT.

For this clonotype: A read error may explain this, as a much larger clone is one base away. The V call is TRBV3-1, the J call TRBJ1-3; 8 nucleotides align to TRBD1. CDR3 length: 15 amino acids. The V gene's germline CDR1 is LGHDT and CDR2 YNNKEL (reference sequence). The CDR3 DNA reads TGTGCCAGCAGGCACAGGGGGTCCTCTGGAAGCACCATATATTTT. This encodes CASRHRGSSGSTIYF.

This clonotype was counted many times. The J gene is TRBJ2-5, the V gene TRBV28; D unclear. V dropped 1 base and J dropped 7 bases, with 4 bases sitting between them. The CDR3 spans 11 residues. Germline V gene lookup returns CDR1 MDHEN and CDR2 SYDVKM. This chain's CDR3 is CASSLLGTQYF. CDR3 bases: TGTGCCAGCAGTTTATTAGGGACCCAGTACTTC.